The rows below give T cell receptor beta chains drawn from one sample of a study of multiple sclerosis patients with progressive multifocal leukoencephalopathy. The data were produced by immunoSEQ multiplex PCR, yet TCRdb's version contains in-frame clones alone and is incomplete. Altogether 25,000 to 35,000 clones are present, 75% to 90% being singletons, with the ten largest covering 9.5% to 15%. Specimen: PBMCs, collected from a patient treated with natalizumab. These receptors originate from a woman aged 30 to 39 with progressive multifocal leukoencephalopathy. Both conserved end residues are part of each CDR3. D genes are given only for firm matches. Where a row states a size, it is once, few, many or the class of an expanded clone; other rows omit it.

v_call,d_call,clone_size,j_call,cdr3_aa,cdr3_nt
TRBV28,TRBD1,-,TRBJ1-2,CASSFLGTGYGYTF,TGTGCCAGCAGTTTTCTCGGGACAGGCTATGGCTACACCTTC
TRBV7-8,-,few,TRBJ1-4,CASSSSREKLFF,TGTGCCAGCAGTTCGTCCCGTGAAAAACTGTTTTTT
TRBV7-2,-,-,TRBJ2-1,CASSQTWDVGNEQFF,TGTGCCAGCAGCCAAACCTGGGACGTAGGGAATGAGCAGTTCTTC
TRBV2,-,-,TRBJ2-5,CASNQGRQETQYF,TGTGCCAGCAATCAAGGCCGGCAAGAGACCCAGTACTTC
TRBV7-9,-,-,TRBJ2-7,CASSAGSYEQYF,TGTGCCAGCTCCGCGGGCTCCTACGAGCAGTACTTC
TRBV9,-,-,TRBJ2-2,CASSVGTGELFF,TGTGCCAGCAGCGTAGGCACCGGGGAGCTGTTTTTT
TRBV7-9,TRBD2,once,TRBJ2-2,CASSLGTSGRAPHTGELFF,TGTGCCAGCAGCCTGGGGACTAGCGGGAGGGCCCCGCACACCGGGGAGCTGTTTTTT
TRBV28,-,once,TRBJ2-3,CASSLMLRSSTDTQYF,TGTGCCAGCAGTTTGATGCTCAGATCTAGCACAGATACGCAGTATTTT
TRBV5-1,-,-,TRBJ1-1,CASSPRASGGTEAFF,TGCGCCAGCAGCCCGAGGGCCTCCGGAGGAACTGAAGCTTTCTTT
TRBV7-9,-,-,TRBJ2-5,CASSLSRPRETQYF,TGTGCCAGCAGCTTAAGCAGGCCTCGGGAGACCCAGTACTTC
TRBV6-6,TRBD1,-,TRBJ2-7,CASSLGQGFYEQYF,TGTGCCAGCAGCCTGGGACAGGGGTTCTACGAGCAGTACTTC
TRBV27,-,-,TRBJ1-2,CASSPSRDIGGYTF,TGTGCCAGCAGTCCGTCCCGGGACATTGGTGGCTACACCTTC
TRBV30,-,-,TRBJ1-5,CAWSANSNQPQHF,TGTGCCTGGAGTGCGAATAGCAATCAGCCCCAGCATTTT
TRBV5-1,TRBD2,-,TRBJ2-1,CASSMGLARDEQFF,TGCGCCAGCTCTATGGGACTAGCGCGGGATGAGCAGTTCTTC
TRBV5-6,-,-,TRBJ1-6,CASSSQGYSPLHF,TGTGCCAGCAGCTCACAGGGTTATTCACCCCTCCACTTT
TRBV15,-,hyperexpanded,TRBJ2-7,CATSSGGYEQYF,TGTGCCACCAGCAGTGGGGGATACGAGCAGTACTTC
TRBV7-2,-,-,TRBJ2-2,CASSLGWELFF,TGTGCCAGCAGCTTAGGGTGGGAGCTGTTTTTT
TRBV28,-,-,TRBJ1-5,CASTARVVSYQPQHF,TGTGCCAGCACAGCAAGGGTAGTGAGTTACCAGCCCCAGCATTTT
TRBV30,-,-,TRBJ1-3,CACNGAGNTIYF,TGTGCCTGTAACGGAGCTGGAAACACCATATATTTT
TRBV30,-,-,TRBJ2-5,CAWSVKGGETQYF,TGTGCCTGGAGTGTAAAAGGTGGGGAGACCCAGTACTTC
TRBV5-4,-,-,TRBJ2-1,CASSLARRVNEQFF,TGTGCCAGCAGCTTGGCGCGTAGAGTGAATGAGCAGTTCTTC
TRBV5-6,TRBD2,-,TRBJ2-5,CASSETSGSQTQYF,TGTGCCAGCAGCGAAACTAGCGGGAGTCAGACCCAGTACTTC
TRBV27,TRBD2,-,TRBJ2-3,CASSSGLAGADTQYF,TGTGCCAGCAGTTCGGGACTAGCGGGGGCAGATACGCAGTATTTT
TRBV10-3,TRBD1,-,TRBJ1-1,CAISEGRDRDTEAFF,TGTGCCATCAGTGAGGGTCGAGACAGGGACACTGAAGCTTTCTTT
TRBV5-1,TRBD2,-,TRBJ2-5,CASSTAGGREQYF,TGCGCCAGCAGCACCGCCGGGGGGAGAGAGCAGTACTTC
TRBV5-1,-,-,TRBJ1-1,CASSPTTENTEAFF,TGCGCCAGCAGCCCAACTACAGAGAACACTGAAGCTTTCTTT
TRBV5-1,-,-,TRBJ1-5,CASSLDSGNQPQHF,TGCGCCAGCAGCTTGGATTCCGGGAACCAGCCCCAGCATTTT
TRBV29-1,-,-,TRBJ2-1,CSVDRYNEQFF,TGCAGCGTTGATAGGTACAATGAGCAGTTCTTC
TRBV28,TRBD2,-,TRBJ2-5,CASSRLAGEETQYF,TGTGCCAGCAGTCGACTAGCGGGGGAAGAGACCCAGTACTTC
TRBV5-1,-,-,TRBJ2-5,CASSFEGKETQYF,TGCGCCAGCAGCTTTGAGGGGAAAGAGACCCAGTACTTC
TRBV9,-,-,TRBJ2-2,CASSVTGNTGELFF,TGTGCCAGCAGCGTGACAGGGAACACCGGGGAGCTGTTTTTT
TRBV6-1,TRBD1,-,TRBJ2-3,CASSGRTGGRTDTQYF,TGTGCCAGCAGTGGCCGGACAGGGGGTAGGACAGATACGCAGTATTTT
TRBV28,TRBD2,-,TRBJ2-3,CASSRLAGGADTQYF,TGTGCCAGCAGCAGACTAGCGGGGGGCGCAGATACGCAGTATTTT
TRBV30,-,-,TRBJ2-5,CAWSRGASGETQYF,TGTGCCTGGAGTAGGGGGGCCAGCGGGGAGACCCAGTACTTC
TRBV7-9,-,few,TRBJ1-1,CASSYRGNTEAFF,TGTGCCAGCAGCTACCGGGGAAACACTGAAGCTTTCTTT
TRBV5-1,-,-,TRBJ2-7,CASSQGTDVYEQYF,TGCGCCAGCAGCCAGGGGACGGACGTCTACGAGCAGTACTTC
TRBV5-5,-,-,TRBJ1-5,CASSPMAGDNQPQHF,TGTGCCAGCAGCCCCATGGCAGGGGACAATCAGCCCCAGCATTTT
TRBV7-9,-,-,TRBJ1-1,CASSLGSEAFF,TGTGCCAGCAGCTTAGGCTCTGAAGCTTTCTTT
TRBV28,TRBD2,once,TRBJ2-5,CASSLRGGFGETQYF,TGTGCCAGCAGCCTCCGGGGGGGCTTCGGAGAGACCCAGTACTTC
TRBV6-5,-,-,TRBJ2-1,CASGSHLGNEQFF,TGTGCCAGCGGGTCTCACCTGGGAAATGAGCAGTTCTTC
TRBV7-8,-,-,TRBJ2-2,CASSPVLVRNGELFF,TGTGCCAGCAGCCCCGTTTTGGTGCGGAACGGGGAGCTGTTTTTT
TRBV27,TRBD1,-,TRBJ2-3,CASSPARGLGTDTQYF,TGTGCCAGCAGTCCCGCGAGGGGGCTAGGCACAGATACGCAGTATTTT
TRBV5-6,-,few,TRBJ2-5,CASSLDSGHEATQYF,TGTGCCAGCAGCTTGGATAGCGGCCACGAGGCGACCCAGTACTTC
TRBV5-1,-,-,TRBJ2-7,CASSETNGEQYF,TGCGCCAGCAGCGAGACTAACGGCGAGCAGTACTTC
TRBV25-1,-,-,TRBJ2-5,CASSVEAQETQYF,TGTGCCAGCAGTGTCGAAGCTCAAGAGACCCAGTACTTC
TRBV30,-,-,TRBJ2-6,CAWSVLGVGANVLTF,TGTGCCTGGAGTGTACTGGGGGTAGGGGCCAACGTCCTGACTTTC
TRBV2,-,-,TRBJ2-7,CASRDNNYEQYF,TGTGCCAGCAGAGACAATAACTACGAGCAGTACTTC
TRBV5-1,-,-,TRBJ2-1,CASSSGVGNEQFF,TGCGCCAGCAGTTCAGGGGTGGGCAATGAGCAGTTCTTC
TRBV2,-,-,TRBJ2-4,CASSEAQGFRNIQYF,TGTGCCAGCAGTGAAGCGCAGGGGTTTCGCAACATTCAGTACTTC
TRBV15,TRBD1,-,TRBJ2-7,CATSGTGQSSYEQYF,TGTGCCACCAGCGGGACAGGACAGAGCTCCTACGAGCAGTACTTC
TRBV28,TRBD1,-,TRBJ2-5,CASSGQGASEVETQYF,TGTGCCAGCAGCGGACAGGGGGCGTCTGAGGTGGAGACCCAGTACTTC